This TCR beta chain is from a study of T cell clones after liver transplantation. Study summary: Pre-transplant mixed lymphocyte reactions yielded third-party-reactive TCRbeta sequences as comparators for graft-donor-reactive sequences. Findings of the study overall: In a couple of subjects, few donor cells limited the measurable donor-reactive repertoire. These preliminary findings come from unstandardized post-transplant sampling times.

Sequencing used immunoSEQ multiplex PCR; TCRdb keeps in-frame clones, though not all of them. The data contain around 6,000 clones, around three quarters of them seen just once; the ten biggest clones take up more than 35%. This clone has a handful of counts. As yet, its antigen is unknown. Germline loops: CDR1 LNHDA, CDR2 SQIVND (reference sequence). V lost 9 bases and J lost 6; bases outside the gene matches: 5. This CDR3 is built from 12 residues. Sorting of unstimulated PBMCs yielded separate CD3+CD4+ and CD3+CD8+ fractions. The receptor was isolated from a human patient who received a liver transplant. Some T cells may be graft donor cells. The sample here was CD8+ T cells from blood, taken 24 months after liver transplant. V is TRBV19 and J is TRBJ1-5, with TRBD1 matching 7 bases. The CDR3 bases are TGTGCCAGCCAGACAGGGAGTCAGCCCCAGCATTTT. Its translation is CASQTGSQPQHF.